This TCR beta chain appears in the sequencing data of a study of T-cell reconstitution after alpha-beta-depleted transplantation in children (TCRdb year 2016). Notes on the research overall: The study quantitatively tracked T-cell immune reconstitution after TCRalphabeta/CD19-depleted allogeneic hematopoietic cell transplantation in children using TCR repertoire profiling.

To prepare the library, PCR was applied. Sequencing was carried out with an Illumina HiSeq 2500. TCR library preparation used molecular barcoding, with unique molecular identifiers applied to normalize quantification of the TCRbeta repertoire. In TCRdb, the public reads were trimmed at Q25 with fastp and aligned with MiXCR, with productive beta chains retained. A single entry per CDR3 protein holds the most common genes and DNA from its merged rows. The sample table lists roughly 24,000 distinct CDR3 sequences, about a tenth of them with a count of one. The ten largest clones take up about 23% of the sample. CDR1 and CDR2, per the germline V gene (reference sequence), are DFQATT and SNEGSKA. The V end loses 5 bases and the J end loses 0 bases, and a stretch of 15 bases separates them. The CDR3 numbers 15 residues from cysteine through phenylalanine. Only the CDR3 DNA is retained, 45 bases long and in frame from the first base.

This clonotype was observed at least ten times. Its specific antigen is unknown. Per-nucleotide qualities are absent, and no much larger clonotype sits a single base away. The chain is assembled from TRBV20-1 and TRBJ2-3, with a tentative D gene TRBD2 over 5 matching bases. The specimen comprised PBMCs from the stem cell graft donor, sampled from the stem cell graft. This receptor was obtained from a human donor who donated a stem cell graft to a child with chronic granulomatous disease. The DNA sequence is as follows: TGCAGTGCTCCCCGAGAGGGAAGTAGCACAGATACGCAGTATTTT. Its coded protein is CSAPREGSSTDTQYF.